This is a list of T cell receptor beta chains from one sample in a study of blood T cell repertoires in COVID-19. Data came from immunoSEQ multiplex PCR; TCRdb stores just in-frame clones and leaves some out. The sample yields around 72,000 clones, more than 85% seen once. Sequencing was performed on peripheral blood. These receptors originate from a human donor with active COVID-19. The donor label of this sample is uncertain. Each CDR3 is given with its conserved first and last residue. The D gene is left open where the match is weak. Rows may omit the clone size; those that give it use once, few, many or a size class.

.	TRBV4-3	TRBJ2-7	.	CASSQEQDGSYEQYF	TGCGCCAGCAGCCAAGAACAGGATGGTTCCTACGAGCAGTACTTC
.	TRBV7-7	TRBJ2-5	.	CASSLGGRGGETQYF	TGTGCCAGCAGCTTGGGCGGGAGAGGGGGGGAGACCCAGTACTTC
.	TRBV6-2/TRBV6-3	TRBJ1-1	.	CASSKGAGRGSEAFF	TGTGCCAGCAGCAAGGGCGCAGGGAGGGGGTCTGAAGCTTTCTTT
.	TRBV10-1	TRBJ2-2	TRBD2	CASSLGTSNAGELFF	TGCGCCAGCAGTCTCGGGACTAGTAATGCCGGGGAGCTGTTTTTT
.	TRBV28	TRBJ2-2	TRBD2	CASSLTGLVNTGELFF	TGTGCCAGCAGCCTAACGGGACTAGTTAACACCGGGGAGCTGTTTTTT
.	TRBV7-9	TRBJ2-7	.	CASSLTDEQYF	TGTGCCAGCAGCCTGACAGACGAGCAGTACTTC
.	TRBV28	TRBJ2-3	TRBD2	CASSSPASGRLTDTQYF	TGTGCCAGCAGTTCCCCAGCTAGCGGGAGATTGACAGATACGCAGTATTTT
.	TRBV10-3	TRBJ2-7	TRBD1	CASSGSGQGLNEQYF	TGTGCCAGCTCGGGGTCGGGACAGGGGCTTAACGAGCAGTACTTC
.	TRBV19	TRBJ1-1	.	CASRQEGHPNTEAFF	TGTGCCAGTCGGCAAGAGGGACACCCGAACACTGAAGCTTTCTTT
.	TRBV20-1	TRBJ2-4	.	CSASPLVGAAGIQYF	TGCAGTGCTAGTCCCCTTGTGGGGGCGGCGGGCATTCAGTACTTC
.	TRBV29-1	TRBJ2-1	TRBD2	CSVEAEAQRERPHNEQFF	TGCAGCGTTGAAGCCGAAGCCCAGCGGGAAAGACCCCACAATGAGCAGTTCTTC
once	TRBV5-5	TRBJ2-2	.	CASSAGTGNTGELFF	TGTGCCAGCAGCGCCGGGACTGGGAACACCGGGGAGCTGTTTTTT
.	TRBV10-1	TRBJ2-5	TRBD2	CASSGRAGVGETQYF	TGCGCCAGCAGTGGAAGAGCGGGGGTAGGAGAGACCCAGTACTTC
.	TRBV2	TRBJ2-3	TRBD2	CASSDMAGGPIDTQYF	TGTGCCAGCAGTGACATGGCGGGAGGGCCCATAGATACGCAGTATTTT
once	TRBV4-2	TRBJ2-7	.	CASSQGLPEQYF	TGTGCCAGCAGCCAGGGCCTCCCCGAGCAGTACTTC
.	TRBV30	TRBJ1-2	TRBD1	CAWSTKTGNNYGYTF	TGTGCCTGGAGTACCAAGACAGGGAACAACTATGGCTACACCTTC
.	TRBV19	TRBJ2-1	TRBD1	CASRTGQGNNEQFF	TGTGCCAGTAGAACGGGACAGGGCAATAATGAGCAGTTCTTC
.	TRBV6-2/TRBV6-3	TRBJ2-1	TRBD2	CASSYLLTSGINSEQFF	TGTGCCAGCAGTTACTTACTAACTAGCGGGATTAATAGTGAGCAGTTCTTC
.	TRBV9	TRBJ2-5	TRBD2	CASSNIAGGIRETQYF	TGTGCCAGCAGCAACATAGCGGGAGGTATCCGGGAGACCCAGTACTTC
.	TRBV6-5	TRBJ2-1	TRBD1	CASGRDRGHEQFF	TGTGCCAGCGGCCGGGACAGGGGCCATGAGCAGTTCTTC
.	TRBV30	TRBJ2-7	.	CATLREVDYEQYF	TGTGCCACCCTCCGAGAGGTGGATTACGAGCAGTACTTC
.	TRBV7-8	TRBJ2-7	.	CASSFPGASYEQYF	TGTGCCAGCAGCTTCCCGGGAGCGTCCTACGAGCAGTACTTC
.	TRBV11-3	TRBJ2-1	.	CASSLNPAGSYNEQFF	TGTGCCAGCAGCTTAAACCCGGCGGGGTCCTACAATGAGCAGTTCTTC
.	TRBV14	TRBJ2-5	TRBD2	CASSFGLAGFETQYF	TGTGCCAGCAGCTTCGGACTAGCGGGATTCGAGACCCAGTACTTC
few	TRBV2	TRBJ1-1	.	CASLSQSNTEAFF	TGTGCCAGCTTGTCCCAGTCGAACACTGAAGCTTTCTTT
.	TRBV12-3/TRBV12-4	TRBJ1-2	.	CASSLGGSYGYTF	TGTGCCAGCAGTTTAGGAGGCAGCTATGGCTACACCTTC
.	TRBV7-2	TRBJ1-2	TRBD1	CASSARQGALDGYTF	TGTGCCAGCAGCGCGCGACAGGGGGCGTTAGATGGCTACACCTTC
.	TRBV13	TRBJ1-1	.	CASSLGRTEAFF	TGTGCCAGCAGCCTCGGGAGAACTGAAGCTTTCTTT
.	TRBV6-5	TRBJ2-7	TRBD1	CASSFGTAASYEQYF	TGTGCCAGCAGTTTCGGGACAGCCGCTTCCTACGAGCAGTACTTC
.	TRBV10-1	TRBJ2-7	TRBD2	CASRAGLAGEQYF	TGCGCCAGCAGGGCTGGACTAGCGGGCGAGCAGTACTTC
.	TRBV25-1	TRBJ1-2	TRBD1	CASSDTPTGNYGYTF	TGTGCCAGCAGCGATACTCCGACAGGGAACTATGGCTACACCTTC
.	TRBV5-1	TRBJ2-1	TRBD2	CASSLETTSGYNEQFF	TGCGCCAGCAGCTTGGAGACGACTAGCGGATACAATGAGCAGTTCTTC
.	TRBV28	TRBJ2-6	.	CASCGDFGANVLTF	TGTGCCAGCTGTGGAGATTTTGGGGCCAACGTCCTGACTTTC
.	TRBV7-2	TRBJ1-6	TRBD1	CASSTAAGGDSPLHF	TGTGCCAGCAGTACGGCGGCAGGGGGCGATTCACCCCTCCACTTT
.	TRBV6-6	TRBJ2-5	TRBD2	CASSRGTSLETQYF	TGTGCCAGCAGTAGGGGGACTAGCTTGGAGACCCAGTACTTC
.	TRBV5-1	TRBJ2-3	TRBD2	CASSEGLAGTSTDTQYF	TGCGCCAGCAGCGAGGGACTAGCGGGGACCAGCACAGATACGCAGTATTTT
.	TRBV7-9	TRBJ1-1	.	CASSSQVEGAFF	TGTGCCAGCAGCTCACAGGTAGAAGGAGCTTTCTTT
.	TRBV28	TRBJ2-1	TRBD2	CASSLGLAGPDEQFF	TGTGCCAGCAGTTTAGGGCTAGCGGGCCCCGATGAGCAGTTCTTC
.	TRBV23-1	TRBJ2-7	.	CASSQRVAYEQYF	TGCGCCAGCAGTCAAAGAGTTGCCTACGAGCAGTACTTC
.	TRBV9	TRBJ1-1	TRBD1	CASSTGGTGLRNTEAFF	TGTGCCAGCAGCACCGGGGGGACAGGGCTGAGGAACACTGAAGCTTTCTTT
.	TRBV7-9	TRBJ2-6	TRBD1	CASSLGQGAVLSGANVLTF	TGTGCCAGCAGCTTAGGACAGGGGGCCGTCCTATCTGGGGCCAACGTCCTGACTTTC
.	TRBV11-2	TRBJ2-7	TRBD2	CASSIQWTSGYEQYF	TGTGCCAGCAGCATCCAATGGACTAGCGGGTACGAGCAGTACTTC
.	TRBV6-2/TRBV6-3	TRBJ2-3	.	CASSSTTDTQYF	TGTGCCAGCAGTTCTACGACAGATACGCAGTATTTT
.	TRBV11-2	TRBJ2-7	TRBD2	CASSLGPAGAYEQYF	TGTGCCAGCAGCTTAGGCCCAGCGGGGGCCTACGAGCAGTACTTC
.	TRBV19	TRBJ1-1	TRBD1	CASSVRQGRNTEAFF	TGTGCCAGTAGTGTCCGACAGGGGCGGAACACTGAAGCTTTCTTT
.	TRBV27	TRBJ2-7	.	CASSLRVSYEQYF	TGTGCCAGCAGTTTACGGGTTTCCTACGAGCAGTACTTC
.	TRBV11-2	TRBJ2-7	.	CASSPPRAYDSYEQYF	TGTGCCAGCAGCCCCCCGAGGGCATACGACTCCTACGAGCAGTACTTC
.	TRBV7-9	TRBJ2-7	TRBD1	CASSLEGTGGHEQYF	TGTGCCAGCAGCTTAGAAGGGACAGGGGGCCACGAGCAGTACTTC
.	TRBV19	TRBJ2-7	TRBD2	CASTRTSISYEQYF	TGTGCCAGTACCCGGACTAGCATCTCCTACGAGCAGTACTTC
.	TRBV9	TRBJ2-1	TRBD2	CASSTLAGGGDEQFF	TGTGCCAGCAGCACGCTAGCGGGTGGAGGAGATGAGCAGTTCTTC
.	TRBV28	TRBJ1-5	.	CASIQGGGVFNQPQHF	TGTGCCAGCATCCAAGGAGGCGGGGTGTTCAATCAGCCCCAGCATTTT
.	TRBV7-2	TRBJ2-1	TRBD2	CASSITSGGRNEQFF	TGTGCCAGCAGCATCACTAGCGGAGGTAGGAATGAGCAGTTCTTC